This TCR beta chain derives from a study of T cells in localized non-small cell lung cancer. Study conclusions and caveats: Increased T cell density in blood showed an association with longer overall survival. Tumor showed lower T cell clonality than uninvolved adjacent lung, where it was highest. Researchers found a median about 53 of the top 100 tumor clones in adjacent lung. Because sequencing included only one region (of the tumor), heterogeneity remains possible.

Assay used: immunoSEQ multiplex PCR; TCRdb lists only in-frame clones, some missing. Among 23,000 or so clones listed, approximately 91% were seen once. Germline-derived CDR1 and CDR2 are SSHAT and FNYEAQ (reference sequence). The length of the CDR3 is 13 residues. In the case of this clone: The antigen is unknown. A read error may produce the germline difference seen at one junction end.

This sequence joins TRBV7-7 and TRBJ2-2; D is undetermined. This sequence was found in a male donor aged 60 or over with stage II lung adenocarcinoma. Specimen: peripheral blood mononuclear cells, collected before any cancer treatment. In DNA, the CDR3 is TGTGCTAGCAGCTTAGTAAGAACCGGGGAGCTGTTTTTT. Its translation: CASSLVRTGELFF.